These 27 T cell receptor beta chains were all obtained from the same sample, sequenced in a study of PD-1 blockade in classical Hodgkin lymphoma (TCRdb year 2020). Library construction relied on the immunoSEQ multiplex PCR assay. This immuneACCESS table, as held by TCRdb, lists in-frame sequences with V and J called but not all clones. Of the missing ones, under half trace to an unresolved V gene in checked studies; the others have no known cause. This sample has 20,000 to 25,000 clones in its table, and about four fifths of those were observed once. Of the sample, around 23% is held by the ten largest clones. Taken with the paper, the label for time point translates to: cycle 4 day 1 (C4D1), after about 6 weeks of nivolumab. All trial patients had relapsed after autologous stem cell transplantation, with cohorts A, B and C differing in prior brentuximab vedotin exposure. Specimen: peripheral blood mononuclear cells (PBMCs), collected before the fourth cycle of nivolumab. These receptors all come from a human donor with classical Hodgkin lymphoma.

V is TRBV29-1 and J is TRBJ1-2; 8 bases are a match to TRBD1. The length of the CDR3 is 13 residues. Germline CDR1 SQVTM, CDR2 ANQGSEA. Trimming removed 0 bases from V and 3 bases from J; junction bases left unmatched: 0. As DNA, the CDR3 is TGCAGCGTTGAAGAGGACAGGGACTATGGCTACACCTTC. The encoded protein is CSVEEDRDYGYTF.

The gene calls are TRBV10-3 and TRBJ1-1; 7 nucleotides line up with TRBD1. V was pared by 7 bases and J by 6 bases, with 14 bases of the junction left unmatched. The CDR3 consists of 15 residues. Germline V lookup: CDR1 ENHRY, CDR2 SYGVKD. CDR3 bases: TGTGCCATCAAGGGACAGCTGGGGCTAAACTCTGAAGCTTTCTTT. Translation gives CAIKGQLGLNSEAFF.

This chain uses TRBV7-2 with TRBJ2-7; either TRBD1 or TRBD2 may supply D (5 bases each). V was trimmed by 5 bases and J by 6 bases, leaving 20 bases between them. This CDR3 comprises 15 residues. Germline CDR1 and CDR2: SGHTA and FQGNSA. CDR3 loop: CASSLTRDVVSEQYF. In nucleotides, the CDR3 is TGTGCCAGCAGCCTCACCCGGGACGTCGTCTCCGAGCAGTACTTC.

DNA for the CDR3: TGTGCCAGCAGCTTAGGATCGAACACCGGGGAGCTGTTTTTT. Translating it yields CASSLGSNTGELFF. The rearrangement uses TRBV13 and TRBJ2-2; D remains unclear. This CDR3 comprises 14 residues. The germline V gene encodes CDR1 PRHDT and CDR2 FYEKMQ (reference sequence). V gave up 0 bases and J gave up 0 bases, with 2 bases separating them.

Relative to its sample, this clone is large (0.1 to 1%). CDR3 DNA: TGTGCTACGGGGGGACAGGCGAAGATAAACTATGGCTACACCTTC. Its translation: CATGGQAKINYGYTF. J is TRBJ1-2 and V is TRBV30, with TRBD1 matching 8 bases. Germline CDR1 and CDR2: GTSNPN and SVGIG (reference sequence). This CDR3 has 15 residues.

This chain links TRBV19 with TRBJ2-2, with D uncertain. V lost 9 bases, J lost 10 bases, and 6 bases lay in between. Per germline, CDR1 LNHDA and CDR2 SQIVND (reference sequence). The CDR3 runs to 9 residues. This CDR3 is CASLQELFF. Here the CDR3 DNA reads TGTGCCAGCCTACAGGAGCTGTTTTTT.

J is TRBJ1-1 and V is TRBV6-5, with D possibly being TRBD1 (6 bases). CDR1 MNHEY and CDR2 SVGAGI come from the germline V gene. CDR3 length: 14 amino acids. Trimming pared 5 bases from V and 0 bases from J, leaving 10 bases between. Here the CDR3 reads CASSPGDMNTEAFF. DNA of the CDR3: TGTGCCAGCAGTCCAGGGGACATGAACACTGAAGCTTTCTTT.

The gene calls are TRBV6-6 and TRBJ1-1; D ambiguous. This CDR3 is built from 13 residues. CDR1 and CDR2 from the germline V gene are MNHNY and SVGAGI (reference sequence). Trimming removed 2 bases at V and 4 bases at J, with 8 bases between. The CDR3: CASSYGEGTEAFF. CDR3 nucleotide sequence: TGTGCCAGCAGTTACGGGGAGGGCACTGAAGCTTTCTTT.

The chain employs TRBV12-5 and TRBJ1-1; 8 positions agree with TRBD1. Germline values: CDR1 LGHNT, CDR2 FRNRAP. The CDR3 loop spans 16 amino acids. The V segment lost 5 bases and the J segment 1 base; nucleotides outside the gene matches: 9. The CDR3: CASGPIMTGANTEAFF. The CDR3 region has the DNA TGTGCTAGTGGTCCGATAATGACAGGGGCGAACACTGAAGCTTTCTTT.

This chain joins TRBV28 and TRBJ1-1, with D hard to call. CDR3 length: 16 residues. CDR1 is MDHEN, CDR2 SYDVKM, per germline. With 2 bases removed from V and 3 bases from J, the gap between germline ends came to 16 bases. This CDR3 reads CASSLIGLVRYTEAFF. DNA for the CDR3: TGTGCCAGCAGTTTAATCGGTCTGGTCAGATACACTGAAGCTTTCTTT.

V usage is TRBV5-1 and J usage is TRBJ1-5; D is unresolved. Trimming stripped 1 base from V and 2 bases from J, with 7 bases between. CDR3 length: 14 residues. Germline CDR1 is SGHRS and CDR2 is YFSETQ. The CDR3 nucleotides are TGCGCCAGCAGCTTGAGTCCGGGCAATCAGCCCCAGCATTTT. Translating it yields CASSLSPGNQPQHF.

V and J are TRBV10-3 and TRBJ2-7; 8 bases match TRBD1. The CDR3 has 13 residues. V gave up 9 bases and J gave up 2 bases; unmatched junction bases: 6. Germline assignment: CDR1 ENHRY and CDR2 SYGVKD. The DNA of the CDR3 is TGTGCCATAGGACAGGGCGCGACCTACGAGCAGTACTTC. Translated: CAIGQGATYEQYF.

This chain links TRBV7-2 with TRBJ2-7, with D unclear. The V gene's germline CDR1 is SGHTA and CDR2 FQGNSA. This CDR3 is built from 13 residues. Trimming pared 5 bases from V and 3 bases from J, leaving 11 bases between. CDR3 in amino acids: CASSPRRDYEQYF. In DNA form, the CDR3 reads TGTGCCAGCAGCCCCCGTCGCGACTACGAGCAGTACTTC.

This clone was counted only a few times. The V and J genes are TRBV6-5 and TRBJ2-2; D not resolved. In germline, CDR1 is MNHEY, CDR2 SVGAGI. This CDR3 comprises 12 residues. V gave up 6 bases and J gave up 5 bases, with 7 bases separating them. The CDR3 nucleotides are TGTGCCAGCAGCCCACGGACCGGGGAGCTGTTTTTT. Its protein product is CASSPRTGELFF.

This clone turned up a few times. This chain joins TRBV6-5 and TRBJ2-5; tentatively, D is TRBD2 (6 bases). CDR3 length: 14 amino acids. The V gene lost 6 bases and the J gene lost 5 bases, with 16 bases spanning the gap. Germline CDR1 MNHEY, CDR2 SVGAGI. As DNA, the CDR3 is TGTGCCAGCAGGGATGCCGGAGGGCAGGAGACCCAGTACTTC. Its protein product is CASRDAGGQETQYF.

The CDR3 is CASSPLTGPLETQYF. The CDR3, as DNA: TGTGCCAGCAGTCCGCTGACAGGGCCCCTGGAGACCCAGTACTTC. V and J are TRBV27 and TRBJ2-5, with TRBD1 matching over 7 bases. Looked up from germline, CDR1 is MNHEY and CDR2 is SMNVEV (reference sequence). The length of the CDR3 is 15 residues. After removal of 5 bases from V and 5 bases from J, the junction contained 11 bases not matched to a gene.

This clone was seen just once. V is TRBV6-1 and J is TRBJ2-3; D may be TRBD2 (6 bases). CDR1 is MNHNS and CDR2 is SASEGT in the germline V gene. Trimming removed 4 bases from V and 3 bases from J, with 14 bases in between. This CDR3 comprises 15 residues. The CDR3 reads CASSGRRGTTDTQYF. The DNA of the CDR3 is TGTGCCAGCAGTGGCAGGAGGGGAACGACAGATACGCAGTATTTT.

The V gene is TRBV30, the J gene TRBJ2-7, with 12 bases matching TRBD1. Germline V lookup: CDR1 GTSNPN, CDR2 SVGIG (reference sequence). CDR3 size: 14 residues. The V gene end was trimmed by 2 bases and the J gene end by 7 bases; junction bases not matched to a gene: 6. The DNA for the CDR3 is TGTGCCTGGAGTCCGGGACAGGGGGCGAAGGAGCAGTACTTC. Translated, it gives CAWSPGQGAKEQYF.

V usage is TRBV10-1 and J usage is TRBJ2-3, with 15 bases fitting TRBD2. From germline, CDR1 is WNHNN and CDR2 SYGVQD (reference sequence). Losses at the gene ends were 5 bases for V and 1 base for J; bases not matched to a gene: 10. This CDR3 has 19 residues. CDR3 protein: CASSRGLAGGHSGTDTQYF. Written as DNA, the CDR3 is TGCGCCAGCAGTCGCGGACTAGCGGGGGGGCACTCCGGCACAGATACGCAGTATTTT.

V usage is TRBV4-2 and J usage is TRBJ1-4; possibly TRBD1 for D (5 bases). Germline CDR1 LGHNA, CDR2 YNFKEQ. V gave up 0 bases and J gave up 4 bases, with 12 bases separating them. The CDR3 contains 16 residues. CDR3 loop: CASSQDPGDYNEKLFF. CDR3 coding DNA: TGTGCCAGCAGCCAAGATCCGGGGGATTATAATGAAAAACTGTTTTTT.

The chain has TRBV9 and TRBJ2-7; D gene uncertain. Per the germline V gene, CDR1 is SGDLS and CDR2 is YYNGEE. This CDR3 spans 14 amino acids. V was pared by 2 bases and J by 1 base, with 10 bases between. The CDR3 here is CASSVGRRSYEQYF. The DNA for the CDR3 is TGTGCCAGCAGCGTGGGCAGGAGATCCTACGAGCAGTACTTC.

This chain connects TRBV27 to TRBJ2-1; 14 nucleotides match TRBD2. The CDR3 is 16 amino acids. The ends lost 5 bases at V and 9 bases at J; junction bases unmatched: 9. Germline V gene lookup returns CDR1 MNHEY and CDR2 SMNVEV (reference sequence). The CDR3 DNA reads TGTGCCAGCAGTGTAGGACTAGCGGGAGGTAGGGGTGAGCAGTTCTTC. The encoded protein is CASSVGLAGGRGEQFF.

The V gene is TRBV11-2, the J gene TRBJ2-7, with TRBD2 matching 12 bases. The V gene's germline CDR1 is SGHAT and CDR2 FQNNGV. Germline trimming cut 1 base from V and 5 bases from J; bases unmatched to any gene: 6. The CDR3 has 16 residues. CDR3 protein: CASSLVKLAGGHEQYF. CDR3 sequence (DNA): TGTGCCAGCAGCTTAGTGAAACTAGCGGGAGGCCACGAGCAGTACTTC.

In its sample, this clone was seen a few times. The chain uses TRBV21-1 and TRBJ2-7; TRBD1 is the table's D call, not checked against the DNA. TRBV21-1 is a listed pseudogene. CDR3 length: 15 amino acids. This CDR3 reads CASTKGGQDFYEQYF. CDR3 nucleotides: TGTGCCAGCACCAAGGGGGGACAGGACTTCTACGAGCAGTACTTC.

This clone was counted a single time. The chain recombines TRBV5-1 with TRBJ1-4; D remains unclear. The germline CDR1 and CDR2 sequences are SGHRS and YFSETQ. The CDR3 is made up of 14 amino acids. V dropped 7 bases and J dropped 8 bases, with 18 bases sitting between them. CDR3 coding DNA: TGCGCCAGCCGCTCCCCCGGGGAGGACGAAAAACTGTTTTTT. It encodes CASRSPGEDEKLFF.

Only one count was recorded for this clone. The J gene is TRBJ1-4, the V gene TRBV28, with D perhaps TRBD1 (5 bases). V was trimmed by 2 bases and J by 5 bases, leaving 9 bases between them. This CDR3 contains 14 residues. Germline assignment: CDR1 MDHEN and CDR2 SYDVKM. The CDR3 loop is CASSLGTMNEKLFF. The DNA for the CDR3 is TGTGCCAGCAGTTTAGGGACTATGAATGAAAAACTGTTTTTT.

V and J are TRBV10-2 and TRBJ1-1; no reliable D call. Germline lookup yields CDR1 WSHSY and CDR2 SAAADI. The CDR3 contains 14 residues. Trimming left V 5 bases short and J 0 bases short, with 10 bases between. The CDR3 reads CASSPTSLNTEAFF. The DNA of the CDR3 is TGCGCCAGCAGTCCGACCAGCCTGAACACTGAAGCTTTCTTT.